The rows below give T cell receptor beta chains drawn from one sample of a study of graft-versus-host responses after intestinal transplantation. Data came from immunoSEQ multiplex PCR; TCRdb stores just in-frame clones and leaves some out. The top ten hold 21% of the sample, which has 35,000 to 50,000 clones, more than 85% seen once. No antigen is known for these receptors. This specimen was unstimulated CD8+ T cells sorted from spleen or lymph node cells, taken before transplant. The receptors come from a human donor who was the organ donor for an intestinal transplant. Each CDR3 is given with its conserved first and last residue. A D gene is named only where the DNA matches it firmly. The size of a clone is reported for some rows only, either as once, few or many, or as a class for expanded clones.

D gene | clone size | J gene | V gene | CDR3 DNA | CDR3 protein
NA | once | TRBJ1-1 | TRBV4-1 | TGCGCCAGCAGCCAAGTGGGGGGGAACACTGAAGCTTTCTTT | CASSQVGGNTEAFF
NA | NA | TRBJ1-5 | TRBV19 | TGTGCCAGTAGTATCCAGGGCGGCAATCAGCCCCAGCATTTT | CASSIQGGNQPQHF
TRBD1 | NA | TRBJ2-7 | TRBV6-1 | TGTGCCAGCAGTGACCTACCGGGACAGCGCTACGAGCAGTACTTC | CASSDLPGQRYEQYF
NA | NA | TRBJ2-7 | TRBV4-2 | TGTGCCAGCAGCCAGGGCCCCAGGGAGCCGGGGGTAACCTACGAGCAGTACTTC | CASSQGPREPGVTYEQYF
TRBD1 | once | TRBJ2-7 | TRBV6-1 | TGTGCCACGCGGGACAGGGGGATTTACGAGCAGTACTTC | CATRDRGIYEQYF
NA | NA | TRBJ2-1 | TRBV18 | TGTGCCAGCTCACCGGCGCTAACGGACCTCTACAATGAGCAGTTCTTC | CASSPALTDLYNEQFF
TRBD1 | NA | TRBJ1-2 | TRBV4-3 | TGCGCCAGCAGCCAAGAACACGAGGACAGGGGTGGCTACACCTTC | CASSQEHEDRGGYTF
NA | NA | TRBJ2-1 | TRBV5-5 | TGTGCCAGCAGCTTCTTGGTAGGGGGGTACAATGAGCAGTTCTTC | CASSFLVGGYNEQFF
NA | NA | TRBJ2-1 | TRBV4-3 | TGCGCCAGCAGCCAAGGAGGGACGGGGCAGTTCTTC | CASSQGGTGQFF
TRBD1 | NA | TRBJ1-2 | TRBV4-1 | TGCGCCAGCAGCCAAACGGGACAGGGTGCCGACTATGGCTACACCTTC | CASSQTGQGADYGYTF
NA | NA | TRBJ2-1 | TRBV27 | TGTGCCAGCTTACCGGGACTTCACTACAATGAGCAGTTCTTC | CASLPGLHYNEQFF
TRBD2 | NA | TRBJ2-7 | TRBV4-1 | TGCGCCAGCAGCCCACGACTAGCTTCCTACGAGCAGTACTTC | CASSPRLASYEQYF
TRBD1 | NA | TRBJ2-6 | TRBV5-4 | TGTGCCAGCAGCAGATCAGGGGGCAACTCTGGGGCCAACGTCCTGACTTTC | CASSRSGGNSGANVLTF
TRBD1 | NA | TRBJ2-1 | TRBV11-2 | TGTGCCAGCAGCTTAGTTTTGTGGACAGGGGACGTTCTCCACAATGAGCAGTTCTTC | CASSLVLWTGDVLHNEQFF
TRBD2 | once | TRBJ2-7 | TRBV19 | TGTGCCAGTAGTATAGTGGCTAGCGGACCCTACGAGCAGTACTTC | CASSIVASGPYEQYF
NA | NA | TRBJ1-2 | TRBV6-5 | TGTGCCAGCAGTGAAGTGGTGCAGGCCTATGGCTACACCTTC | CASSEVVQAYGYTF
TRBD2 | NA | TRBJ2-2 | TRBV27 | TGTGCCAGCGGGACTAGCGGAGGCGGGGAGCTGTTTTTT | CASGTSGGGELFF
TRBD1 | NA | TRBJ2-7 | TRBV18 | TGTGCCAGCTCACCCTACGACAGGGGTGAGCAGTACTTC | CASSPYDRGEQYF
NA | NA | TRBJ1-1 | TRBV28 | TGTGCCAGCAGTTTTTTCAGGAACACTGAAGCTTTCTTT | CASSFFRNTEAFF
TRBD1 | NA | TRBJ1-6 | TRBV5-1 | TGCGCCAGCAGCTTGACAGGGGGTAATTCACCCCTCCACTTT | CASSLTGGNSPLHF
TRBD2 | NA | TRBJ2-1 | TRBV10-3 | TGTGCCATCAGAACCGGACTAGCGACCTACAATGAGCAGTTCTTC | CAIRTGLATYNEQFF
TRBD1 | NA | TRBJ2-7 | TRBV2 | TGTGCCAGCAGTGAAGTTTTACAGGGGTTCGCCGAGCAGTACTTC | CASSEVLQGFAEQYF